Sequencing of this T cell receptor (beta chain) was carried out in a study of beta chain features in type 1 diabetes. Every sorted population was more than 95% pure. Points from the study as a whole: TCRB CDR3s were moderately but significantly shorter in Type 1 diabetes patients in all four CD4+ subsets. A closer apparent resemblance between naive, central memory and Treg TCRB repertoires was seen in patients than in healthy donors.

Looked up from germline, CDR1 is MGHDK and CDR2 is SYGVNS. V lost 3 bases to trimming and J lost 2 bases, with 8 bases between them. This CDR3 has 14 residues. Of the isolated RNA, all was reverse transcribed, and so the sequenced material was expressed TCRB transcripts. This table comes from immunoSEQ multiplex PCR, and its TCRdb copy is limited to in-frame clones, with some not included. The data hold some 360,000 clones, with over 9% observed a single time. This clone has more than one count but fewer than ten. Its antigen is still unknown. This receptor was obtained from a man younger than 45 with type 1 diabetes. V is TRBV25-1 and J is TRBJ1-3, with D unclear. Sequencing used central memory CD4+ T cells from blood. CDR3: CASSDRLAGNTIYF. In DNA, the CDR3 is TGTGCCAGCAGTGATCGTCTTGCTGGAAACACCATATATTTT.